This T cell receptor beta chain was profiled in a study of blood T cells in healthy people across ages. Study conclusions and caveats: Diversity was higher, and naive CD4+ cells more numerous, in long-lived donors than in aged donors.

Comment on this clonotype: The antigen is not known.

J lost 2 bases, V lost 9 bases, and 11 bases had no gene match. The germline V gene has CDR1 LNHDA and CDR2 SQIVND (reference sequence). CDR3 length equals 15 residues. The use of a sample-barcoded 5' primer and a J-beta primer mix characterized a second PCR of roughly 7 to 11 cycles. One entry per CDR3 protein results from TCRdb running MiXCR on the 5' RACE reads. The table lists some 1.8 million distinct CDR3 sequences, roughly 43% of them singletons, with about 23% in the top ten. The V call is TRBV19, the J call TRBJ2-5, with 8 bases fitting TRBD2. The receptor was isolated from a human donor in good health. The material sequenced was blood. The CDR3: CARPDQTSGQETQYF. In DNA, the CDR3 is TGTGCCAGACCGGACCAAACTAGCGGTCAAGAGACCCAGTACTTC.